This T cell receptor (beta chain) came from a study of Ad26.COV2.S vaccination and SARS-CoV-2 variants. Generated by immunoSEQ multiplex PCR, the TCRdb table keeps only in-frame clones and is missing some. The data hold about 680,000 clones, with roughly nine tenths observed a single time. Specified treatment: approximately 18 received Ad26.COV2.S at low or high dose, single or two shots; several received placebo; per-sample allocation not given. The samples were gathered on day 63 after the first injection of vaccine or placebo. On this clone: The antigen remains undetermined.

Study-level findings and limits: Substantial breadth in spike-specific CD8+ and CD4+ T cell responses was reportedly seen after vaccination. Spike-specific TCR breadth was greater after Ad26.COV2.S than placebo.

In germline, CDR1 is SGDLS, CDR2 YYNGEE. The CDR3 totals 12 residues. V was shortened by 3 bases and J by 10 bases, with 13 bases between the two germline ends. The chain carries TRBV9 and TRBJ1-1; D might be TRBD1 (6 bases). The receptor was derived from a person aged 18 to 65 who received the Ad26.COV2.S COVID-19 vaccine or a placebo. Sample: peripheral blood, taken in a trial of Ad26.COV2.S vaccine versus placebo. The CDR3 bases are TGTGCCAGCAGCGGGGGGGCTTTAGGAGCTTTCTTT. Translated, it gives CASSGGALGAFF. The full variable domain, rest sourced from reference TRBV9 and TRBJ1-1, is DSGVTQTPKHLITATGQRVTLRCSPRSGDLSVYWYQQSLDQGLQFLIQYYNGEERAKGNILERFSAQQFPDLHSELNLSSLELGDSALYFCASSGGALGAFFGQGTRLTVV.